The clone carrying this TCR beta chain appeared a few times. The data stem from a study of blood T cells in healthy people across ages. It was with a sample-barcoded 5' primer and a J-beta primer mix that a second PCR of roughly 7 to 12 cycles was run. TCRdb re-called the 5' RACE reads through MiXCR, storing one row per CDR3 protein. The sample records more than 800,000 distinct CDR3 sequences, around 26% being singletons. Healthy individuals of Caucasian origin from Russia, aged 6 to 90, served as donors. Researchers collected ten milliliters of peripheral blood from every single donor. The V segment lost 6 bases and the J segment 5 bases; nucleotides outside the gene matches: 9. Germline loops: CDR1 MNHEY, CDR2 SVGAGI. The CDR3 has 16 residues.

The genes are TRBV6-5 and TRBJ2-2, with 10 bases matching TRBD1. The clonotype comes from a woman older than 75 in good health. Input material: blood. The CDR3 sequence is CASRKDRGSRTGELFF. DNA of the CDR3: TGTGCCAGCAGAAAGGACAGGGGGTCGAGGACCGGGGAGCTGTTTTTT.